Shown below are 6 T cell receptor beta chains from a single sample sequenced in a study of tumor-infiltrating lymphocytes in primary liver carcinoma. For blood RNA, unsorted whole blood served as the source, and germline DNA was extracted too. With roughly 0.5 ug total RNA as template and a constant-region primer, TCR beta cDNA was made. Modified slightly, ARM-PCR produced TCR beta libraries over three nested multiplex PCR rounds. Use of TRBV1-TRBV30 forward primers with a C-beta reverse primer characterized the first two PCR rounds, which lasted about 10 cycles each. MiXCR was run by TCRdb on the multiplex PCR reads, yielding one entry per CDR3 protein. Of 250,000 to 350,000 distinct CDR3 sequences listed, approximately 58% were seen once; the top ten hold around 15%. Material: peripheral blood. The receptors shown here come from a woman in her 30s with primary liver carcinoma and hepatitis B virus infection.

This sequence joins TRBV6-6 and TRBJ2-7; TRBD2 might be the D (6 bases). The CDR3 is 14 residues long. V was trimmed by 7 bases and J by 1 base, leaving 14 bases between them. Germline CDR1 MNHNY, CDR2 SVGAGI (reference sequence). DNA of the CDR3: TGTGCCAGCACTCCCCGGGAGAGGTCCTACGAGCAGTACTTC. It is translated as CASTPRERSYEQYF.

A remark on this clonotype: Given a much more abundant clone one base away, this may be a read error. CDR3 protein: CSVQGATSTEAFF. Here the CDR3 DNA reads TGCAGCGTTCAGGGGGCAACTAGTACTGAAGCTTTCTTT. The rearrangement links TRBV29-1 to TRBJ1-1; 8 nucleotides agree with TRBD1. Germline lookup yields CDR1 SQVTM and CDR2 ANQGSEA. V lost 5 bases to trimming and J lost 5 bases; unmatched junction nucleotides: 7. This CDR3 comprises 13 residues.

This chain uses TRBV7-9 with TRBJ2-7; tentatively, D is TRBD1 or TRBD2 (5 bases each). Trimming stripped 4 bases from V and 3 bases from J, with 7 bases between. This CDR3 is 12 amino acids long. Germline CDR1 is SEHNR and CDR2 is FQNEAQ (reference sequence). The chain's CDR3 is CASSWDDYEQYF. CDR3 bases: TGTGCCAGCAGCTGGGACGACTACGAGCAGTACTTC.

This clonotype was detected ten times or more. The chain has TRBV11-2 and TRBJ2-5; tentative D call: TRBD2 (7 bases). With 7 bases removed from V and 4 bases from J, the gap between germline ends came to 22 bases. There are 16 residues in the CDR3. Germline CDR1 is SGHAT and CDR2 is FQNNGV. CDR3 sequence (DNA): TGTGCCAGCACCCCGGAGGGGGGGGCTTTTGGAGAGACCCAGTACTTC. This sequence encodes CASTPEGGAFGETQYF.

To note about this clonotype: A much larger clonotype is one base distant, so this may be a read error. The chain joins TRBV6-1 to TRBJ2-1; 12 bases fit TRBD2. The CDR3 extends over 16 amino acids. Germline V CDR1 and CDR2: MNHNS, SASEGT. Trimming removed 7 bases from V and 5 bases from J; junction bases left unmatched: 9. CDR3 protein: CASTQRLAGAHNEQFF. CDR3 DNA sequence: TGTGCCAGCACTCAAAGACTAGCGGGAGCACACAATGAGCAGTTCTTC.

This chain links TRBV10-3 with TRBJ2-7; the match to TRBD2 covers 10 bases. CDR3 size: 16 residues. Germline loops: CDR1 ENHRY, CDR2 SYGVKD. Trimming took 6 bases from V and 3 from J; bases not matched to a gene: 11. The CDR3 region is CAIRDPSGRAVYEQYF. CDR3 nucleotide sequence: TGTGCCATCAGAGACCCAAGCGGGAGGGCCGTCTACGAGCAGTACTTC.